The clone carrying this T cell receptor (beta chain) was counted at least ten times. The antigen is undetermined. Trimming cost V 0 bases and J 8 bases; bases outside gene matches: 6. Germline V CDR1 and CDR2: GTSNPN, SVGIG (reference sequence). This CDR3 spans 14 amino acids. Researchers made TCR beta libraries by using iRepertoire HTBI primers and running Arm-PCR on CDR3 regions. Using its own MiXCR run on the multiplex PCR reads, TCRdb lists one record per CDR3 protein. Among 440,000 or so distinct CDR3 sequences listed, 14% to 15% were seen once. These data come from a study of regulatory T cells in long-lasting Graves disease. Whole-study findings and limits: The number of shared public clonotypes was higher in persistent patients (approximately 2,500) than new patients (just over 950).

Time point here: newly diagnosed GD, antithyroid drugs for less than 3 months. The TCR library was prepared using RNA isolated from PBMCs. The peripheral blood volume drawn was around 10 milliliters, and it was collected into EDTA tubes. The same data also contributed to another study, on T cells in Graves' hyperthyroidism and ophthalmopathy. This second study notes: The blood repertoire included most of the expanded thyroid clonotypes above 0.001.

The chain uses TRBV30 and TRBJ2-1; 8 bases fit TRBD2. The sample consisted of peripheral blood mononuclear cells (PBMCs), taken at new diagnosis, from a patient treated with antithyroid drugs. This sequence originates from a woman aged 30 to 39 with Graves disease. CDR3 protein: CAWSVGLVIDEQFF. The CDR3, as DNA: TGTGCCTGGAGTGTGGGACTAGTAATCGATGAGCAGTTCTTC.